The clone carrying this TCR beta chain showed up just a few times. Its cognate antigen is unknown. This sample is drawn from a study of regulatory T cells in long-lasting Graves disease. Time point given: persistent/refractory GD, antithyroid drugs over 5 years with positive TRAb. Generation of the TCR library employed RNA extracted from PBMCs. This CDR3 has 13 amino acids. V lost 7 bases and J 5 bases, leaving 10 bases between the germline ends. Germline CDR1 KGHDR, CDR2 SFDVKD. Notes on the study in general: Persistent-disease Graves' patients showed less TCR diversity than new cases.

Both iRepertoire HTBI primers and Arm-PCR of CDR3 regions were used to build the TCR beta libraries. TCRdb re-called the multiplex PCR reads through MiXCR, storing one row per CDR3 protein. The sample shows a few hundred thousand distinct CDR3 sequences, about a quarter of them seen only once. This chain uses TRBV24-1 with TRBJ2-2, with a tentative D call TRBD1 (6 bases). The sequencing here drew on peripheral blood mononuclear cells (PBMCs), taken when the disease was refractory, from a patient treated with antithyroid drugs. This receptor was taken from a female donor with Graves disease. CDR3 loop: CATSLGGTGELFF. The CDR3, as DNA: TGTGCCACCAGCCTAGGGGGTACCGGGGAGCTGTTTTTT.